The 27 T cell receptor beta chains in this list originate from one sample, sequenced in a study of CXCR3-negative and CXCR3-positive naive CD8 T cells. 5' RACE with UMI labels generated the TRB cDNA libraries. Reanalyzing the 5' RACE reads, TCRdb keeps one entry per CDR3 protein, without DNA. The specimen's table records about 43,000 distinct CDR3 sequences. The sample taken for sequencing was memory CD8+ T cells from blood. All receptors derive from a human donor in good health. Some clones in this sample may be carry-over from other donors' samples.

This chain links TRBV27 with TRBJ2-1; TCRdb calls TRBD2, which cannot be checked without DNA. There are 16 residues in the CDR3. In germline, CDR1 is MNHEY, CDR2 SMNVEV (reference sequence). The CDR3 is CASSFRGLAGANEQFF.

The chain couples TRBV10-3 to TRBJ1-1; TCRdb outputs TRBD1, but without DNA this stays unchecked. The germline V gene has CDR1 ENHRY and CDR2 SYGVKD. This CDR3 is 16 amino acids long. The CDR3 reads CAISGPGQGTGPEAFF.

This sequence joins TRBV7-2 and TRBJ2-5; TCRdb's D call of TRBD1 is untestable without DNA. Germline V CDR1 and CDR2: SGHTA, FQGNSA. CDR3 length: 15 amino acids. This CDR3 reads CASSTQGDHQETQYF. Using reference TRBV7-2 and TRBJ2-5 for the parts outside the CDR3, the full variable domain is GAGVSQSPSNKVTEKGKDVELRCDPISGHTALYWYRQSLGQGLEFLIYFQGNSAPDKSGLPSDRFSAERTGGSVSTLTIQRTQQEDSAVYLCASSTQGDHQETQYFGPGTRLLVL.

CDR3 in amino acids: CASSQDVAKLTDTQYF. The rearrangement links TRBV3-1 to TRBJ2-3; TCRdb returns TRBD2, unconfirmable since there is no DNA. The V gene's germline CDR1 is LGHDT and CDR2 YNNKEL (reference sequence). The CDR3 sequence is 16 residues long.

The chain uses TRBV2 and TRBJ2-1. This CDR3 region has 12 residues. CDR1 and CDR2 (germline): SNHLY, FYNNEI. The CDR3 loop reads CASSVAYNEQFF.

This sequence joins TRBV5-8 and TRBJ2-7; TCRdb's D call, TRBD2, is unchecked because there is no DNA. CDR3 length: 16 amino acids. CDR1 is SGHTS and CDR2 is YDEGEE in the germline V gene. The CDR3 spells CASSLALVEVPYEQYF.

The CDR3 loop is CATSPRRDSPSPGGKLFF. The rearrangement links TRBV15 to TRBJ1-4; as DNA is missing, the TRBD1 call by TCRdb cannot be tested. CDR1 LNHNV and CDR2 YYDKDF come from the germline V gene (reference sequence). The CDR3 length is 18 residues.

The chain is built from TRBV20-1 and TRBJ2-7; the TCRdb call, TRBD2, lacks DNA for checking. The germline CDR1 and CDR2 sequences are DFQATT and SNEGSKA (reference sequence). This CDR3 comprises 14 residues. The CDR3 loop is CSARRWEAIYEQYF.

The V gene is TRBV28, the J gene TRBJ1-5; without DNA, the TCRdb call of TRBD1 cannot be checked. Germline-derived CDR1 and CDR2 are MDHEN and SYDVKM. The CDR3 contains 16 residues. This CDR3 is CASSLRGGYSNQPQHF. Supplemented by reference TRBV28 and TRBJ1-5, the full variable domain reads DVKVTQSSRYLVKRTGEKVFLECVQDMDHENMFWYRQDPGLGLRLIYFSYDVKMKEKGDIPEGYSVSREKKERFSLILESASTNQTSMYLCASSLRGGYSNQPQHFGDGTRLSIL.

The rearrangement joins TRBV11-3 to TRBJ2-3; absent DNA, TCRdb's TRBD2 call cannot be checked. Germline CDR1 reads SGHNT; CDR2 reads YENEEA. The CDR3 covers 13 residues. The CDR3 loop is CASSGRDYHTQYF.

The chain joins TRBV10-3 to TRBJ1-5. The CDR3 consists of 13 residues. Germline assignment: CDR1 ENHRY and CDR2 SYGVKD. The CDR3 is CAISEDGNQPQHF.

The chain joins TRBV10-3 to TRBJ2-3; TCRdb lists TRBD2, though no DNA is available to test this call. The length of the CDR3 is 12 residues. Germline-derived CDR1 and CDR2 are ENHRY and SYGVKD. The CDR3 reads CAIARGADTQYF.

The V gene is TRBV7-2, the J gene TRBJ1-2. This CDR3 contains 13 residues. CDR1 and CDR2 from the germline V gene are SGHTA and FQGNSA. The chain's CDR3 is CASRDSGADGYTF.

The chain recombines TRBV13 with TRBJ2-2; TCRdb's D call of TRBD1 is untestable without DNA. CDR1 PRHDT and CDR2 FYEKMQ come from the germline V gene (reference sequence). The CDR3 length is 15 residues. Here the CDR3 reads CASKGREPNTGELFF.

This rearrangement joins TRBV11-1 to TRBJ1-5; checking the TCRdb D call of TRBD1 is not possible without DNA. The CDR3 consists of 13 residues. CDR1 SGHAT and CDR2 FQDESV come from the germline V gene (reference sequence). The CDR3 loop reads CASSAGNNQPQHF.

The V and J genes are TRBV7-2 and TRBJ2-5; TCRdb's assignment of TRBD1 cannot be checked, as there is no DNA. The CDR3 spans 13 residues. Germline V CDR1 and CDR2: SGHTA, FQGNSA. The CDR3: CASSWTDQETQYF.

The rearrangement uses TRBV4-3 and TRBJ2-7; the TRBD2 assignment by TCRdb is unverifiable without DNA. The germline V gene has CDR1 LGHNA and CDR2 YSLEER. This CDR3 comprises 13 residues. CDR3 in amino acids: CASSPGQAYEQYF.

The chain has TRBV28 and TRBJ2-1; TCRdb's D call of TRBD1 is untestable without DNA. Germline-derived CDR1 and CDR2 are MDHEN and SYDVKM. This CDR3 comprises 14 residues. The CDR3 here is CASSLAGSNNEQFF.

The chain employs TRBV18 and TRBJ2-2. The CDR3 covers 15 residues. Germline lookup yields CDR1 KGHSH and CDR2 LQKENI. CDR3 amino acids: CASYPPEVGTGELFF.

The rearrangement joins TRBV7-9 to TRBJ2-5. The length of the CDR3 is 14 residues. Germline V lookup: CDR1 SEHNR, CDR2 FQNEAQ (reference sequence). The CDR3 loop is CASSSSGSQETQYF.

V usage is TRBV10-3 and J usage is TRBJ1-6. The CDR3 length is 17 residues. The germline CDR1 and CDR2 sequences are ENHRY and SYGVKD. The CDR3: CAISEGPGGTYNSPLHF.

V gene TRBV6-4 combines with J gene TRBJ2-1; TCRdb outputs TRBD2, but without DNA this stays unchecked. Germline CDR1 reads MRHNA; CDR2 reads SNTAGT. The CDR3 has 16 amino acids. CDR3 sequence: CASSLGLAGSYNEQFF.

The gene calls are TRBV27 and TRBJ2-5; TCRdb designates TRBD2, a call that cannot be tested without DNA. CDR1 MNHEY and CDR2 SMNVEV come from the germline V gene (reference sequence). The CDR3 has 14 amino acids. This CDR3 reads CASSLGTSGETQYF.

V and J are TRBV4-1 and TRBJ2-5; as DNA is missing, the TRBD1 call by TCRdb cannot be tested. Germline V gives CDR1 MGHRA, CDR2 YSYEKL. This CDR3 is built from 15 residues. The CDR3 loop reads CASSQVVGQGETQYF.

The rearrangement uses TRBV29-1 and TRBJ2-7. This CDR3 comprises 13 residues. The V gene's germline CDR1 is SQVTM and CDR2 ANQGSEA. The CDR3 is CSVHIDSSYEQYF.

The rearrangement links TRBV14 to TRBJ2-7. CDR1 SGHDN and CDR2 FVKESK come from the germline V gene. This CDR3 region has 15 residues. CDR3 loop: CASSQARLTPHEQYF.

The chain employs TRBV3-1 and TRBJ1-1; TCRdb's D call, TRBD1, is unchecked because there is no DNA. CDR1 is LGHDT, CDR2 YNNKEL, per germline (reference sequence). The CDR3 has 15 amino acids. CDR3: CASSQGTARGTEAFF. Based on the CDR3 plus reference TRBV3-1 and TRBJ1-1, the full variable domain is DTAVSQTPKYLVTQMGNDKSIKCEQNLGHDTMYWYKQDSKKFLKIMFSYNNKELIINETVPNRFSPKSPDKAHLNLHINSLELGDSAVYFCASSQGTARGTEAFFGQGTRLTVV.